This TCR beta chain was identified in a study of blood T cell repertoires in COVID-19. Assay: immunoSEQ multiplex PCR; the TCRdb copy retains only in-frame clones and omits some. The table has about 26,000 clones, more than 70% seen once; the top ten hold approximately 32%. The clonotype was recovered from a human donor in a cohort sampled during active COVID-19. The sequenced sample consisted of peripheral blood.

The CDR3 here is CASSPFRGGTEAFF. CDR3 bases: TGCGCCAGCTCGCCATTCCGAGGGGGAACTGAAGCTTTCTTT. The genes are TRBV4-1 and TRBJ1-1; D possibly corresponds to TRBD1 (6 bases). CDR1 and CDR2 (germline): MGHRA, YSYEKL. The CDR3 has 14 amino acids. The V end lost 8 bases, the J end lost 5 bases, and 18 bases lay between the germline ends.